This paragraph covers one TCR beta chain sequence. The target antigen is unknown. The record originates from a study of T-cell reconstitution after alpha-beta-depleted transplantation in children. Study-wide results and limits: Several hundred rapidly expanded clones from non-depleted graft cells reportedly supplied alpha-beta T cells about two months post-transplant. Surviving recipient T cells and intrathymic progenitors accounted for some patients' high TCRbeta diversity at day 60. At one year after transplant, newly produced T cells mostly accounted for T-cell counts and diversity.

Unique molecular identifiers tagged the TCRbeta library. MiXCR was run by TCRdb on the PCR reads, yielding one entry per CDR3 protein. The profile covers about 900,000 distinct CDR3 sequences, with roughly 29% appearing a single time and approximately 30% taken by the ten largest. This CDR3 spans 14 amino acids. The V and J ends lost 9 bases and 9 bases, in that order; junction bases with no gene match: 11. Germline values: CDR1 SNHLY, CDR2 FYNNEI. This chain links TRBV2 with TRBJ2-1; 10 bases align to TRBD2. The sequences come from PBMCs, mostly from graft donor cells, collected 360 days after TCRalphabeta/CD19-depleted stem cell transplant. The TCR sequence derives from a boy in the first two years of life who had a stem cell transplant for SCID, so the T cells may come from the graft donor. CDR3 in DNA: TGTGCCAGTAAAGCGGGGGGGGGTATAGGTGAGCAGTTCTTC. Translation gives CASKAGGGIGEQFF.